The 24 T cell receptor beta chains reported below all come from one sample, sequenced in a study of cytomegalovirus exposure and HLA in healthy donors. Profiled with immunoSEQ multiplex PCR; TCRdb holds only in-frame clones, not every one. The table lists around 110,000 clones, about nine tenths of them singletons. Material for sequencing was PBMCs. Every receptor here comes from a woman under 30 in good health and CMV-seropositive.

This clone was seen just once. The chain has TRBV2 and TRBJ1-6; D gene uncertain. The CDR3 has 12 amino acids. CDR1 is SNHLY and CDR2 is FYNNEI in the germline V gene. Between the trimmed V and J ends, which lost 3 bases and 7 bases, there was a span of 4 bases. For the CDR3, the DNA is TGTGCCAGCAGTGATCCGAATTCACCCCTCCACTTT. Translated: CASSDPNSPLHF.

J is TRBJ2-1 and V is TRBV14; TRBD1 matches at 11 bases. V shed 2 bases, J shed 7 bases, and the junction held 7 bases outside the gene matches. The length of the CDR3 is 16 residues. Germline V gene data show CDR1 as SGHDN and CDR2 as FVKESK. The CDR3 protein is CASSQPAGTGGNEQFF. CDR3 nucleotides: TGTGCCAGCAGCCAACCTGCCGGGACAGGGGGGAATGAGCAGTTCTTC.

The rearrangement joins TRBV7-9 to TRBJ1-2, with D maybe TRBD1 (6 bases). Germline CDR1 SEHNR, CDR2 FQNEAQ (reference sequence). This CDR3 is built from 15 residues. Trimming left V 5 bases short and J 2 bases short, with 15 bases between. CDR3 DNA: TGTGCCAGCAGCCACGAGACAGGTTCAAACTATGGCTACACCTTC. This translates into CASSHETGSNYGYTF.

CDR3 amino acids: CASSTVQGNEQYV. Here the CDR3 DNA reads TGTGCCAGCAGCACCGTTCAGGGAAACGAGCAGTACGTC. V usage is TRBV7-2 and J usage is TRBJ2-7; TRBD1 is a possible D gene (5 bases). V lost 5 bases, J lost 5 bases, and 13 bases lay in between. CDR3 length: 13 residues. Germline-derived CDR1 and CDR2 are SGHTA and FQGNSA.

V is TRBV5-6 and J is TRBJ2-5, with D possibly TRBD2 on 5 matching bases. The germline V and J ends were trimmed by 2 bases and 5 bases, with 10 bases remaining between them. This CDR3 has 13 residues. From germline, CDR1 is SGHDT and CDR2 YYEEEE. As DNA, the CDR3 is TGTGCCAGCAGCTTTACTAGATGGGAGACCCAGTACTTC. The encoded protein is CASSFTRWETQYF.

This chain joins TRBV19 and TRBJ2-1, with 10 bases lining up with TRBD1. This CDR3 has 14 residues. The ends lost 4 bases at V and 8 bases at J; junction bases unmatched: 5. The germline V gene encodes CDR1 LNHDA and CDR2 SQIVND (reference sequence). The CDR3 DNA reads TGTGCCAGTAGTAAGGACAGGGGGAGGGATGAGCAGTTCTTC. Protein product: CASSKDRGRDEQFF.

Here the CDR3 DNA reads TGTGCCAGCGGGGGACAACCCCGAAACACCATATATTTT. Translation gives CASGGQPRNTIYF. This chain connects TRBV11-2 to TRBJ1-3, with D tentatively TRBD1 (6 bases). The V end was cut by 8 bases, the J end by 5 bases, with 13 bases between. Germline V gene lookup returns CDR1 SGHAT and CDR2 FQNNGV. This CDR3 spans 13 amino acids.

This chain links TRBV28 with TRBJ1-2, with 9 bases lining up with TRBD1. The ends lost 7 bases at V and 2 bases at J; junction bases unmatched: 8. The CDR3 is made up of 15 amino acids. From germline, CDR1 is MDHEN and CDR2 SYDVKM. CDR3 protein: CASTPGQGPNYGYTF. The CDR3 DNA sequence: TGTGCCAGCACCCCTGGACAGGGGCCGAACTATGGCTACACCTTC.

The V gene is TRBV29-1, the J gene TRBJ1-2; 9 nucleotides align to TRBD1. Germline trimming cut 7 bases from V and 4 bases from J; bases unmatched to any gene: 7. From germline, CDR1 is SQVTM and CDR2 ANQGSEA. CDR3 length equals 13 residues. CDR3 residues: CSAGGQGVYGYTF. Here the CDR3 DNA reads TGCAGCGCAGGGGGACAGGGTGTCTATGGCTACACCTTC.

V and J are TRBV5-1 and TRBJ1-2; D is uncertain. The germline V gene encodes CDR1 SGHRS and CDR2 YFSETQ. The CDR3 runs to 14 residues. Trimming took 0 bases from V and 8 from J, leaving 14 bases between them. The CDR3 DNA reads as TGCGCCAGCAGCTTGGCCCCGAACAGTCACGGCTACACCTTC. As protein: CASSLAPNSHGYTF.

This clone was found once. J is TRBJ1-3 and V is TRBV6-5, with TRBD1 as a possible D gene (5 bases). Germline V gives CDR1 MNHEY, CDR2 SVGAGI. The ends were cut back, 5 bases at V and 1 base at J, with 12 bases in the middle. This CDR3 contains 15 residues. The CDR3 nucleotides read TGTGCCAGCAGTCGTCGACAGATGTCTGGAAACACCATATATTTT. This translates into CASSRRQMSGNTIYF.

This chain links TRBV5-1 with TRBJ1-2; 8 bases are shared with TRBD1. Germline loops: CDR1 SGHRS, CDR2 YFSETQ. This CDR3 comprises 16 residues. Trimming took 3 bases from V and 3 from J; bases not matched to a gene: 10. The CDR3 DNA reads TGCGCCAGCAGCTCGCTACAACGGACAGGGCACTATGGCTACACCTTC. The encoded protein is CASSSLQRTGHYGYTF. The entire variable domain, with the rest obtained from reference TRBV5-1 and TRBJ1-2, is as follows: KAGVTQTPRYLIKTRGQQVTLSCSPISGHRSVSWYQQTPGQGLQFLFEYFSETQRNKGNFPGRFSGRQFSNSRSEMNVSTLELGDSALYLCASSSLQRTGHYGYTFGSGTRLTVV.

The chain combines TRBV28 with TRBJ1-1; possible D gene TRBD1, 6 bases. V lost 5 bases, J lost 8 bases, and 12 bases lay in between. Germline lookup yields CDR1 MDHEN and CDR2 SYDVKM. The CDR3 runs to 12 residues. In DNA form, the CDR3 reads TGTGCCAGCAGTCAGGGGCGTTGGGAAGCTTTCTTT. Translation: CASSQGRWEAFF.

This chain joins TRBV10-3 and TRBJ1-2, with 7 bases matching TRBD1. The germline V gene encodes CDR1 ENHRY and CDR2 SYGVKD. V was clipped by 0 bases and J by 8 bases; unmatched bases: 9. This CDR3 spans 15 amino acids. The CDR3 sequence is CAISESFRDSRGYTF. CDR3 DNA sequence: TGTGCCATCAGTGAGTCGTTCAGGGACAGTCGAGGCTACACCTTC.

The rearrangement links TRBV15 to TRBJ1-2; D perhaps matches TRBD1 (5 bases). CDR3 length equals 13 residues. V dropped 5 bases and J dropped 4 bases, with 11 bases sitting between them. CDR1 is LNHNV and CDR2 is YYDKDF in the germline V gene (reference sequence). The CDR3 loop is CATSGQGSYGYTF. CDR3 sequence (DNA): TGTGCCACCAGCGGGCAGGGAAGCTATGGCTACACCTTC.

This clone occurred once. J is TRBJ2-7 and V is TRBV27; no reliable D call. V was cut by 5 bases and J by 4 bases, with 6 bases left in between. Germline V CDR1 and CDR2: MNHEY, SMNVEV (reference sequence). The CDR3 is 11 residues long. The CDR3 nucleotides are TGTGCCAGCAGTAGCGTGTACGAGCAGTACTTC. Translating gives CASSSVYEQYF.

The chain carries TRBV7-2 and TRBJ2-7; a possible D gene is TRBD1 (6 bases). CDR1 and CDR2 (germline): SGHTA, FQGNSA. With 5 bases removed from V and 5 bases from J, the gap between germline ends came to 22 bases. This CDR3 region has 16 residues. The CDR3 sequence: CASSIPTTGATDEQYV. In DNA form, the CDR3 reads TGTGCCAGCAGCATTCCTACGACAGGCGCCACAGACGAGCAGTACGTC.

To note about this clone: Other DNA sequences within the sample encode an identical CDR3. The chain recombines TRBV4-1 with TRBJ2-7; 7 bases are a match to TRBD1. CDR3 size: 13 residues. Per germline, CDR1 MGHRA and CDR2 YSYEKL. The trim removed 4 bases at V and 4 bases at J, leaving 4 bases unmatched. CDR3 DNA sequence: TGCGCCAGCAGCCGACAGGGTGGTTACGAGCAGTACTTC. It translates to CASSRQGGYEQYF.

J is TRBJ2-7 and V is TRBV11-2, with a weak D call TRBD2 (6 bases). CDR3 length equals 15 residues. V dropped 3 bases and J dropped 1 base, with 13 bases sitting between them. Germline V gene data show CDR1 as SGHAT and CDR2 as FQNNGV. Here the CDR3 reads CASSFGGGLSYEQYV. The CDR3 DNA reads TGTGCCAGCAGCTTCGGGGGAGGTTTGTCCTACGAGCAGTACGTC.

J is TRBJ2-7 and V is TRBV18; no clear D gene. The CDR3 covers 12 residues. Looked up from germline, CDR1 is KGHSH and CDR2 is LQKENI. V was trimmed by 5 bases and J by 5 bases, leaving 10 bases between them. The CDR3 reads CASSFPENEQYF. CDR3 bases: TGTGCCAGCTCATTCCCTGAGAACGAGCAGTACTTC.

This clone was seen more than once but under ten times. The CDR3 DNA reads TGTGCCAGCAGCGATACACCGGGACAGCAAGAGACCCAGTACTTC. Translation: CASSDTPGQQETQYF. V and J are TRBV11-2 and TRBJ2-5; 7 nucleotides agree with TRBD1. The germline gives CDR1 SGHAT, CDR2 FQNNGV. With V trimmed by 5 bases and J by 2 bases, 8 bases remained unmatched. The CDR3 consists of 15 residues.

The chain carries TRBV27 and TRBJ1-5, with D unresolved. This CDR3 spans 15 amino acids. Germline CDR1 reads MNHEY; CDR2 reads SMNVEV (reference sequence). The V end was cut by 2 bases, the J end by 2 bases, with 10 bases between. CDR3 DNA: TGTGCCAGCAGTTTAGGAGGCGGGGGCAATCAGCCCCAGCATTTT. Its protein product is CASSLGGGGNQPQHF.

This chain connects TRBV5-5 to TRBJ1-2; D gene uncertain. This CDR3 has 14 amino acids. Germline V CDR1 and CDR2: SGHKS, YYEKEE (reference sequence). Deletions cut 4 bases from V and 3 bases from J, with 13 bases between. The CDR3 bases are TGTGCCAGCAGCCCACCAAGTTCGGACTATGGCTACACCTTC. Translating gives CASSPPSSDYGYTF.

J is TRBJ1-2 and V is TRBV28; D is perhaps TRBD1 (6 bases). CDR1 MDHEN and CDR2 SYDVKM come from the germline V gene. CDR3 size: 14 residues. V lost 1 base to trimming and J lost 3 bases, with 9 bases between them. The CDR3 sequence: CASSLYRADYGYTF. CDR3 DNA: TGTGCCAGCAGTTTATACAGGGCGGACTATGGCTACACCTTC.